The 27 T cell receptor beta chains listed next were all sequenced from one sample in a study of T cell clonality in common variable immunodeficiency. The assay was immunoSEQ multiplex PCR, and TCRdb's table has in-frame clones only and misses some. The repertoire shows approximately 44,000 clones, none seen only once; the top ten take 2.5% to 3%. What was sequenced was peripheral blood mononuclear cells. The source is a person aged 18 to 70 in good health.

This clone was seen ten or more times. The DNA ends 3 residues before the CDR3 does, and the rest of the CDR3 is filled in from the germline J gene. The chain links TRBV19 to TRBJ2-7; TRBD1 matches 7 bases. CDR1 is LNHDA, CDR2 SQIVND, per germline (reference sequence). After removal of 10 bases from V and 0 bases from J, the junction contained 6 bases not matched to a gene. CDR3 length: 13 amino acids. The sequenced part of the CDR3 DNA is TGTGCCACCTCGACAGGGAGCTCCTACGAG. Translating it yields CATSTGSSYE. The full CDR3 is CATSTGSSYEQYF.

This clone showed up just a few times. Read coverage stops 3 residues before the CDR3 terminus; the germline J gene supplies the remainder. The chain joins TRBV18 to TRBJ2-1; D is unclear. Germline V CDR1 and CDR2: KGHSH, LQKENI. CDR3 size: 13 residues. Trimming shortened V by 2 bases and J by 4 bases, and 6 bases separated the two germline ends. CDR3 DNA (partial): TGTGCCAGCTCACCATATAATTACAATGAG. Protein: CASSPYNYNE. Given in full, the CDR3 is CASSPYNYNEQFF. Based on the CDR3 plus reference TRBV18 and TRBJ2-1, the full variable domain is NAGVMQNPRHLVRRRGQEARLRCSPMKGHSHVYWYRQLPEEGLKFMVYLQKENIIDESGMPKERFSAEFPKEGPSILRIQQVVRGDSAAYFCASSPYNYNEQFFGPGTRLTVL.

The sample holds many counts of this clone. The DNA read from the CDR3 is TGTGCCAGCTCAAGCGTATTGAACACCGGGGAG. Encoded protein: CASSSVLNTGE. The entire CDR3 protein is CASSSVLNTGELFF. J is TRBJ2-2 and V is TRBV18; D call uncertain. The read comes to an end 3 residues before the CDR3 does, leaving the germline J gene to fill in the end. Germline V gives CDR1 KGHSH, CDR2 LQKENI. CDR3 length: 14 amino acids. V was shortened by 5 bases and J by 1 base, with 8 bases between the two germline ends. Looking up the rest from reference TRBV18 and TRBJ2-2 gives the full variable domain: NAGVMQNPRHLVRRRGQEARLRCSPMKGHSHVYWYRQLPEEGLKFMVYLQKENIIDESGMPKERFSAEFPKEGPSILRIQQVVRGDSAAYFCASSSVLNTGELFFGEGSRLTVL.

This clone was recorded at least ten times. The read gets to within 3 residues of the CDR3 end, and the germline J gene fills in the rest. The chain links TRBV4-1 to TRBJ1-2; maybe TRBD1 (6 bases). The ends were cut back, 2 bases at V and 5 bases at J, with 15 bases in the middle. The CDR3 has 15 residues. CDR1 and CDR2 (germline): MGHRA, YSYEKL. The CDR3 sequence: CASSQSRQETYGYTF. Incomplete CDR3 DNA: TGCGCCAGCAGCCAATCCCGACAGGAGACTTATGGC.

This clone was seen repeatedly, ten times or more. The missing CDR3 end, 3 residues past where the read stops, is filled in from the germline J gene. The chain couples TRBV10-3 to TRBJ2-7; possibly TRBD2 for D (7 bases). Germline values: CDR1 ENHRY, CDR2 SYGVKD. The CDR3 contains 14 residues. V gave up 2 bases and J gave up 3 bases, with 11 bases separating them. CDR3 bases read: TGTGCCATCAGTGAGGTGGGAGGGGGCTACGAG. It translates to CAISEVGGGYE. The full CDR3 protein is CAISEVGGGYEQYF.

This clone was observed at least ten times. The read comes to an end 3 residues before the CDR3 does, leaving the germline J gene to fill in the end. The rearrangement joins TRBV5-6 to TRBJ2-5, with a tentative D call TRBD2 (6 bases). Trimming pared 0 bases from V and 5 bases from J, leaving 14 bases between. The length of the CDR3 is 15 residues. The germline V gene has CDR1 SGHDT and CDR2 YYEEEE. The CDR3 region is CASSLGPGLMETQYF. CDR3 bases read: TGTGCCAGCAGCTTGGGGCCGGGACTCATGGAGACC.

This clone was picked up many times. The read ends 3 residues early relative to the CDR3; the germline J gene fills the gap. The chain uses TRBV7-9 and TRBJ2-7; D may be TRBD1 or TRBD2 (6 bases each). The germline V gene has CDR1 SEHNR and CDR2 FQNEAQ (reference sequence). Trimming cost V 5 bases and J 1 base, with 15 bases left between them. CDR3 size: 15 residues. This CDR3 reads CASSGGTSFSYEQYF. The covered CDR3 bases are TGTGCCAGCAGCGGCGGGACATCCTTTTCCTACGAG.

This clone occurred many times. Here the CDR3 reads CASSADRGYEQYF. CDR3 DNA, as far as it was read: TGTGCCAGCAGCGCGGACAGGGGCTACGAG. V and J are TRBV7-9 and TRBJ2-7, with 9 positions matching TRBD1. The sequence runs out 3 residues before the end of the CDR3; the remainder is reconstructed from the germline J gene. CDR1 is SEHNR and CDR2 is FQNEAQ in the germline V gene (reference sequence). This CDR3 has 13 residues. V trimming: 5 bases; J trimming: 3 bases; junction bases outside the gene matches: 2.

At least ten counts were recorded for this clone. The CDR3 goes on 3 residues after the read ends, and that part is filled in from the germline J gene. This chain joins TRBV6-1 and TRBJ1-5; 8 positions match TRBD1. CDR1 and CDR2 (germline): MNHNS, SASEGT. The CDR3 contains 16 residues. V was pared by 4 bases and J by 4 bases, with 9 bases of the junction left unmatched. CDR3 sequence reads: CASSGQGITDNQPQHF. CDR3 DNA, as far as it was read: TGTGCCAGCAGTGGACAGGGGATAACCGATAATCAGCCC.

The table lists this clone with many counts. The CDR3 reads CASREDSFLSNQPQHF. The sequenced CDR3 bases are TGTGCCAGCAGAGAAGACAGTTTCCTTAGCAATCAGCCC. V and J are TRBV7-8 and TRBJ1-5; perhaps TRBD1 as D (5 bases). The missing CDR3 end, 3 residues past where the read stops, is filled in from the germline J gene. V lost 6 bases and J lost 0, with 15 bases in between. Germline CDR1 SGHVS, CDR2 FQNEAQ. The length of the CDR3 is 16 residues.

This clone was detected ten times or more. The DNA ends 3 residues before the CDR3 does, and the rest of the CDR3 is filled in from the germline J gene. This chain connects TRBV20-1 to TRBJ1-5, with D possibly matching TRBD1 (5 bases). The CDR3 has 14 amino acids. Per the germline V gene, CDR1 is DFQATT and CDR2 is SNEGSKA (reference sequence). Trimming took off 5 bases at V and 2 bases at J, with 13 bases between the two ends. CDR3 residues: CSAPEGSGNQPQHF. CDR3 DNA, as far as it was read: TGCAGTGCTCCTGAGGGGTCCGGCAATCAGCCC.

This clone was found many times. The read stops 3 residues short of the end of the CDR3; the missing end is completed from the germline J gene. The chain uses TRBV5-1 and TRBJ2-5; 8 bases are shared with TRBD1. Per the germline V gene, CDR1 is SGHRS and CDR2 is YFSETQ. Trimming removed 1 base from V and 4 bases from J; junction bases left unmatched: 3. The length of the CDR3 is 14 residues. The sequenced part of the CDR3 DNA is TGCGCCAGCAGCTTGTGGGGACAGGTAGAGACC. Its protein is CASSLWGQVET. The entire CDR3 protein is CASSLWGQVETQYF.

This clone was counted at least ten times. The sequenced fragment ends 3 residues before the CDR3 boundary, so the rest is inferred from the germline J gene. J is TRBJ1-2 and V is TRBV2; no firm D call. The CDR3 has 12 residues. Per germline, CDR1 SNHLY and CDR2 FYNNEI. V dropped 8 bases and J dropped 4 bases, with 11 bases sitting between them. The CDR3 sequence: CASSDTAYGYTF. The DNA read from the CDR3 is TGTGCCAGCTCAGACACCGCCTATGGC.

Turning to this clone: The read comes to an end 3 residues before the CDR3 does, leaving the germline J gene to fill in the end. V is TRBV18 and J is TRBJ2-7; 7 bases are a match to TRBD1. Trimming took 5 bases from V and 6 from J; bases not matched to a gene: 7. Germline V lookup: CDR1 KGHSH, CDR2 LQKENI. The CDR3 has 13 residues. CDR3 DNA, as far as it was read: TGTGCCAGCTCATCTGGACAGGTAGGCGAG. It is translated as CASSSGQVGE. The whole CDR3 is CASSSGQVGEQYF.

At least ten counts were recorded for this clone. The CDR3 end lies 3 residues beyond the end of the read and is filled in from the germline J gene. This chain links TRBV11-2 with TRBJ2-1; 11 nucleotides line up with TRBD2. CDR3 length: 15 residues. CDR1 and CDR2 from the germline V gene are SGHAT and FQNNGV. The V and J ends lost 8 bases and 9 bases, in that order; junction bases with no gene match: 12. The DNA read from the CDR3 is TGTGCCAGCCGTTCACTAGCGGGGGAGCGGAGTGAG. Encoded protein: CASRSLAGERSE. The full CDR3 protein reads CASRSLAGERSEQFF. The full variable domain, its missing parts supplied by reference TRBV11-2 and TRBJ2-1, is EAGVAQSPRYKIIEKRQSVAFWCNPISGHATLYWYQQILGQGPKLLIQFQNNGVVDDSQLPKDRFSAERLKGVDSTLKIQPAKLEDSAVYLCASRSLAGERSEQFFGPGTRLTVL.

The table lists this clone with many counts. CDR3 residues: CASSYKHTEAFF. CDR3 DNA, as far as it was read: TGTGCCAGCAGTTACAAGCACACTGAA. This chain connects TRBV6-2 or TRBV6-3 to TRBJ1-1; no firm D call. The CDR3 end lies 3 residues beyond the end of the read and is filled in from the germline J gene. V gave up 2 bases and J gave up 3 bases, with 4 bases separating them. CDR1 and CDR2 from the germline V gene are MNHEY and SVGEGT. The CDR3 contains 12 residues.

By its share, this clone is medium-sized (0.01 to 0.1%). The CDR3 end is not reached by the read, which stops 3 residues before it; the germline J gene fills it in. The V gene is TRBV30, the J gene TRBJ2-1; TRBD1 matches at 8 bases. The length of the CDR3 is 15 residues. Germline V gene sequence: CDR1 GTSNPN, CDR2 SVGIG (reference sequence). The J segment lost 4 bases and the V segment lost 1 base, leaving 6 bases of the junction unmatched. The CDR3 loop reads CAWSGGQGYYNEQFF. CDR3 DNA (partial): TGTGCCTGGAGTGGAGGACAGGGCTATTACAATGAG.

This clone was observed at least ten times. The read stops 3 residues short of the end of the CDR3; the missing end is completed from the germline J gene. The chain uses TRBV10-3 and TRBJ1-2, with D hard to call. Between the trimmed V and J ends, which lost 3 bases and 0 bases, there was a span of 5 bases. The CDR3 is 13 amino acids. Germline assignment: CDR1 ENHRY and CDR2 SYGVKD. Here the CDR3 reads CAISDGSNYGYTF. The sequenced CDR3 bases are TGTGCCATCAGTGACGGGTCTAACTATGGC.

This clone was recorded at least ten times. The read terminates 3 residues before the CDR3 end, so the remaining end is supplied by the germline J gene. The chain recombines TRBV19 with TRBJ2-1, with D perhaps matching TRBD1 or TRBD2 (5 bases each). Germline V CDR1 and CDR2: LNHDA, SQIVND (reference sequence). The germline V and J ends were trimmed by 4 bases and 6 bases, with 10 bases remaining between them. The CDR3 covers 13 residues. CDR3 DNA, as far as it was read: TGTGCCAGTAGTAGAGGGGAAGTCAATGAG. This sequence encodes CASSRGEVNE. The CDR3 in its entirety is CASSRGEVNEQFF.

This clone has a count of ten or more. The read halts 3 residues ahead of the CDR3 end, with the missing end drawn from the germline J gene. The V call is TRBV20-1, the J call TRBJ2-7; a weak D match, TRBD2 (6 bases). CDR3 size: 13 residues. CDR1 and CDR2 from the germline V gene are DFQATT and SNEGSKA (reference sequence). The V end was cut by 1 base, the J end by 3 bases, with 10 bases between. The CDR3 bases that were read are TGCAGTGCTAGAGCCCCCGGGGGCTACGAG. Translated, it gives CSARAPGGYE. The CDR3 as a whole reads CSARAPGGYEQYF.

This clone was detected ten times or more. The read ends 3 residues early relative to the CDR3; the germline J gene fills the gap. The chain combines TRBV19 with TRBJ2-7, with D possibly being TRBD2 (6 bases). CDR3 length equals 14 residues. Germline CDR1 and CDR2: LNHDA and SQIVND (reference sequence). Trimming shortened V by 4 bases and J by 2 bases, and 12 bases separated the two germline ends. The chain's CDR3 is CASSTSGTAYEQYF. CDR3 DNA, as far as it was read: TGTGCCAGTAGTACCTCCGGGACTGCCTACGAG.

Many counts were recorded for this clone. The observed sequence ends 3 residues before the CDR3 terminus, with the missing tail filled in from the germline J gene. The chain recombines TRBV27 with TRBJ2-3, with D hard to call. Germline CDR1 reads MNHEY; CDR2 reads SMNVEV (reference sequence). V lost 4 bases, J lost 5 bases, and 10 bases lay in between. The CDR3 covers 13 residues. Partial CDR3 DNA: TGTGCCAGCAGTTCGACTTTCGGAGATACG. It yields the protein CASSSTFGDT. The whole CDR3 reads CASSSTFGDTQYF.

This clone has at least ten counts. The read finishes 3 residues shy of the CDR3 end, and the germline J gene is used to complete it. The rearrangement joins TRBV20-1 to TRBJ1-5, with TRBD1 identical over 10 bases. V was pared by 6 bases and J by 6 bases, with 8 bases of the junction left unmatched. The CDR3 loop spans 14 amino acids. The germline V gene encodes CDR1 DFQATT and CDR2 SNEGSKA (reference sequence). CDR3 bases read: TGCAGTGCCGCCGGGACAGGGGTAAGTCAGCCC. This codes for CSAAGTGVSQP. The entire CDR3 protein is CSAAGTGVSQPQHF.

Ten or more counts support this clone. The read terminates 3 residues ahead of where the CDR3 ends, so the germline J gene completes it. The chain links TRBV5-1 to TRBJ2-2; 7 positions match TRBD1. Trimming removed 4 bases from V and 6 bases from J; junction bases left unmatched: 0. The CDR3 contains 12 residues. Germline CDR1 reads SGHRS; CDR2 reads YFSETQ. The covered CDR3 bases are TGCGCCAGCAGCCAGGGGGCCGGGGAG. Protein product: CASSQGAGE. From start to end, the CDR3 is CASSQGAGELFF.

This clone appeared many times. The read halts 3 residues ahead of the CDR3 end, with the missing end drawn from the germline J gene. V gene TRBV5-1 combines with J gene TRBJ1-1, with D hard to call. CDR1 and CDR2 from the germline V gene are SGHRS and YFSETQ. This CDR3 contains 12 residues. The CDR3 sequence is CASSLDAVEAFF. Incomplete CDR3 DNA: TGCGCCAGCAGCTTGGACGCAGTGGAA.

This clone was seen repeatedly, ten times or more. The read ends 3 residues shy of where the CDR3 ends; the end is completed using the germline J gene. The chain recombines TRBV23-1 with TRBJ1-4; possible D gene TRBD1, 5 bases. TRBV23-1 is an ORF, and what it does is uncertain. Trimming cost V 4 bases and J 6 bases, with 21 bases left between them. The CDR3 contains 17 residues. The CDR3 spells CASSPLFFQGTYEKLFF. The part of the CDR3 DNA that was read is TGCGCCAGCAGTCCCCTCTTTTTTCAGGGAACGTATGAAAAA.

Of note for this clone: One end of the junction is discordant with germline, which a read error may explain. CDR3 bases read: TGCGCCAGCAGCGGCGGGGGGGCCGGGGGG. Its translation is CASSGGGAGG. The entire CDR3 reads CASSGGGAGGLFF. V and J are TRBV5-1 and TRBJ2-2, with 9 nucleotides matching TRBD2. The DNA ends 3 residues before the CDR3 does, and the rest of the CDR3 is filled in from the germline J gene. There are 13 residues in the CDR3. CDR1 is SGHRS, CDR2 YFSETQ, per germline. The variable domain in full, with the rest retrieved from reference TRBV5-1 and TRBJ2-2, is KAGVTQTPRYLIKTRGQQVTLSCSPISGHRSVSWYQQTPGQGLQFLFEYFSETQRNKGNFPGRFSGRQFSNSRSEMNVSTLELGDSALYLCASSGGGAGGLFFGEGSRLTVL.